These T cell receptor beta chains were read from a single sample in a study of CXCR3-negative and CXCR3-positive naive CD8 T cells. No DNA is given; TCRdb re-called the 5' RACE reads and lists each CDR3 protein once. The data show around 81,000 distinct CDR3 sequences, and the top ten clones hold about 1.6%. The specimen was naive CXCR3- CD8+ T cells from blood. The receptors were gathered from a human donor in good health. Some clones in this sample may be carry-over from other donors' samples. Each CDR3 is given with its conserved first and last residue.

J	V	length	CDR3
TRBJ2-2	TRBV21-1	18	CASSKAGGGRTNTGELFF
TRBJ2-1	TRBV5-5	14	CASSLGDRFNEQFF
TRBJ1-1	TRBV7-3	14	CASSPLGGDSEAFF
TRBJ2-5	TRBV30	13	CAWSELASETQYF
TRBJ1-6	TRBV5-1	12	CASSSGLTALHF
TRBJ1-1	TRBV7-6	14	CASSLGGGNTEAFF
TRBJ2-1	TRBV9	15	CASSARQGAGDEQFF
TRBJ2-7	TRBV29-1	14	CSVEVVNKAYEQYF
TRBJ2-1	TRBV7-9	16	CASSLASSPPYNEQFF
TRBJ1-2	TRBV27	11	CASMTGWRYTF
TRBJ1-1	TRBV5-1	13	CASGQGIGTEAFF
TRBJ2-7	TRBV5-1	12	CASSFQGDEQYF
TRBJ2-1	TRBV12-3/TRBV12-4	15	CASTSPGSSYNEQFF
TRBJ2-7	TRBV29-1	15	CSVEDVGQRSYEQYF
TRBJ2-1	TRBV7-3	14	CASGRGGVGNEQFF
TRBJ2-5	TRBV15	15	CATSSRQGAEETQYF
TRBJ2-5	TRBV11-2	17	CASSSITGGGLGETQYF
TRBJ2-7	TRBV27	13	CASGPGVEYEQYF